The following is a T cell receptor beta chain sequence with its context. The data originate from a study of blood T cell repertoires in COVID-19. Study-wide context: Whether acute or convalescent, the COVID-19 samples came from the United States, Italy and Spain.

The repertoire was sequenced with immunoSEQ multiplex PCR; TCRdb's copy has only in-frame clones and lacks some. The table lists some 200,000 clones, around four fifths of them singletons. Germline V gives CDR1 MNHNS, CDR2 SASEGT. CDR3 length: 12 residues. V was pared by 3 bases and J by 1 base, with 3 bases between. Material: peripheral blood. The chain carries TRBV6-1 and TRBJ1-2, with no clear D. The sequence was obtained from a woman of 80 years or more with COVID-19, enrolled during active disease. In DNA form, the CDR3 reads TGTGCCAGCAGTGACAGTAACTATGGCTACACCTTC. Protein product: CASSDSNYGYTF.